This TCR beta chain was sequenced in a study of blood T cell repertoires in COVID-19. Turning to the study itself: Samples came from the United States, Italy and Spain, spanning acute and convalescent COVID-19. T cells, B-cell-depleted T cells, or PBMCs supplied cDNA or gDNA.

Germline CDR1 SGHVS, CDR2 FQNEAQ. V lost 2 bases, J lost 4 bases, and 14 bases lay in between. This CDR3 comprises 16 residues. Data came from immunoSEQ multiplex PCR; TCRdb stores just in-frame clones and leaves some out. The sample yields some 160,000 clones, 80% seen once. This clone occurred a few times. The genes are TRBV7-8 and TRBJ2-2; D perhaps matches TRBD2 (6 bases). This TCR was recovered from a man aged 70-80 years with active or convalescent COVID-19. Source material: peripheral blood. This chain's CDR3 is CASSLLGGTGTGELFF. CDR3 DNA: TGTGCCAGCAGCTTATTGGGAGGAACGGGCACCGGGGAGCTGTTTTTT.